This TCR beta chain emerged from a study of regulatory T cells in long-lasting Graves disease. Building the TCR beta libraries relied on iRepertoire HTBI primers, and CDR3 regions underwent Arm-PCR. TCRdb independently ran MiXCR on the multiplex PCR reads; one entry per CDR3 protein. The sample has about 470,000 distinct CDR3 sequences, 20% to 25% seen once. Indicated time point: persistent/refractory GD, antithyroid drugs over 5 years with positive TRAb. From PBMCs, RNA was extracted and then used to make the TCR library. Points on this clonotype: Its antigen is not identified.

Study-level results: Thyroid tissue was not studied; only peripheral blood was. Shared public clonotypes totalled some 2,500 in persistent patients, compared with over 800 in new patients.

CDR1 and CDR2 from the germline V gene are MNHNS and SASEGT. V shed 6 bases, J shed 2 bases, and the junction held 3 bases outside the gene matches. There are 14 residues in the CDR3. This receptor was obtained from a female donor with Graves disease. V gene TRBV6-1 combines with J gene TRBJ2-7, with 11 bases identical to TRBD1. This specimen consisted of peripheral blood mononuclear cells (PBMCs), obtained when the disease was refractory, from a patient treated with antithyroid drugs. CDR3 region: CASRPDRGPYEQYF. CDR3 coding DNA: TGTGCCAGCAGACCGGACAGGGGGCCCTACGAGCAGTACTTC.